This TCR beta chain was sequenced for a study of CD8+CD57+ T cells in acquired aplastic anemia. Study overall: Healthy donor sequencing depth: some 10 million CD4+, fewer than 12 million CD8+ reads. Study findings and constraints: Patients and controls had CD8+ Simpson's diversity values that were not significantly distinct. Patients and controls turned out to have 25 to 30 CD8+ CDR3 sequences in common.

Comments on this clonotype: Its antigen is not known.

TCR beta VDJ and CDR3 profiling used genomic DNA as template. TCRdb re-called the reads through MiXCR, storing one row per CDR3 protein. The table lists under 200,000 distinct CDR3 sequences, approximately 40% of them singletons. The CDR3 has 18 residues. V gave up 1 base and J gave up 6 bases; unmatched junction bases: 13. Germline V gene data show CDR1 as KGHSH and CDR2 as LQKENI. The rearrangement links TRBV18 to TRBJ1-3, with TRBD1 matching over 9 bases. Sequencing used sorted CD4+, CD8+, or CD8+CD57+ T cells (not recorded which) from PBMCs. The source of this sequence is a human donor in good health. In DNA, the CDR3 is TGTGCCAGCTCACCACGAGGGACAGGGTCGAGAGGTATAAACACCATATATTTT. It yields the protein CASSPRGTGSRGINTIYF.